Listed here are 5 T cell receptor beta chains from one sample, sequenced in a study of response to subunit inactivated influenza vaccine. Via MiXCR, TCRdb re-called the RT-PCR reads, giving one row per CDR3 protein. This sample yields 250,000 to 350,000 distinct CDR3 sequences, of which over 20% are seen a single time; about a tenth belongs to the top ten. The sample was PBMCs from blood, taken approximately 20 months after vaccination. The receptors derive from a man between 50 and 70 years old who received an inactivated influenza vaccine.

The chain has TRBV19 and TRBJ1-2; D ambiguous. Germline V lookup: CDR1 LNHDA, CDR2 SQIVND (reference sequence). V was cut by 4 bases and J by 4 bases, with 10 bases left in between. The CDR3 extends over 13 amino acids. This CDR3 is CASSKEIAYGYTF. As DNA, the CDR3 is TGTGCCAGTAGTAAGGAGATAGCCTATGGCTACACCTTC.

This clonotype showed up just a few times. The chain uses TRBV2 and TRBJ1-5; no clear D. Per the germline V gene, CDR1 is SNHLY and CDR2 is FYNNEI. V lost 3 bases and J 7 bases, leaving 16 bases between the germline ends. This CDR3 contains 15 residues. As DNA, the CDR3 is TGTGCCAGCAGTGAGGTGTCCAAGAGGACCCAGCCCCAGCATTTT. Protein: CASSEVSKRTQPQHF.

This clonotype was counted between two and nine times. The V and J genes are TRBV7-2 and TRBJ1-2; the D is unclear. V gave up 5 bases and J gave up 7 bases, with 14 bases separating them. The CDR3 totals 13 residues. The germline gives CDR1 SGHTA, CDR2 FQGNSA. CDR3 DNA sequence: TGTGCCAGCAGCCCTCCGGGGAATCGTGGCTACACCTTC. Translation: CASSPPGNRGYTF.

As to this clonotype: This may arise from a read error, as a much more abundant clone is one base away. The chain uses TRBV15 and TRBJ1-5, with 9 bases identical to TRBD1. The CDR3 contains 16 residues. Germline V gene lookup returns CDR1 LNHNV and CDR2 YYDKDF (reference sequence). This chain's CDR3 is CATSRLKGQGSQAQHF. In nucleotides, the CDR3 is TGTGCCACCAGCAGATTAAAGGGACAGGGTTCTCAGGCCCAGCATTTT.

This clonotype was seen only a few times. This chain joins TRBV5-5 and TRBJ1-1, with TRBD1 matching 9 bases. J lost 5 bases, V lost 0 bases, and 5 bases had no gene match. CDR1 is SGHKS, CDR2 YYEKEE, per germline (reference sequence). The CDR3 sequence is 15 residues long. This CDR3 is CASSLGGGQGTEAFF. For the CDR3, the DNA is TGTGCCAGCAGCTTGGGGGGGGGACAGGGAACTGAAGCTTTCTTT. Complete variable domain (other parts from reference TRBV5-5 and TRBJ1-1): DAGVTQSPTHLIKTRGQQVTLRCSPISGHKSVSWYQQVLGQGPQFIFQYYEKEERGRGNFPDRFSARQFPNYSSELNVNALLLGDSALYLCASSLGGGQGTEAFFGQGTRLTVV.